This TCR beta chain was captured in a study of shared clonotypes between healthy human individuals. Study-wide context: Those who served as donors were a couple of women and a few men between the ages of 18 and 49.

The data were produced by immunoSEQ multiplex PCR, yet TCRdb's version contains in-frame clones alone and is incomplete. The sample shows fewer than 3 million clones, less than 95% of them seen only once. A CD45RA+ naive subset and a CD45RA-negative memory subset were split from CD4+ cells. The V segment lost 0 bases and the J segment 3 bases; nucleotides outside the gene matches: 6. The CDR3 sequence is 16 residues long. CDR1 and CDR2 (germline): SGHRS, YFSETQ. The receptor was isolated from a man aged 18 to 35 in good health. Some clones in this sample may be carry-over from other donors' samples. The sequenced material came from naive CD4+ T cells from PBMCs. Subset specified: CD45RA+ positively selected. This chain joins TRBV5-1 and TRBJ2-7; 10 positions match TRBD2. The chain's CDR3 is CASSLAATSGNYEQYF. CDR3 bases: TGCGCCAGCAGCTTGGCTGCTACTAGCGGGAACTACGAGCAGTACTTC.